This TCR beta chain was identified during a study of cytomegalovirus exposure and HLA in healthy donors. To note about this clone: No antigen is known for it.

General study results and limits: For most TCR beta V segments, an earlier analysis put the productive rate at about 87% or about 30% of the time. It was taken for granted in presence/absence analyses that sequencing depth across donors was roughly uniform.

PCR used 60 Vbeta primers and 13 Jbeta primers. Only in-frame clones appear in the TCRdb table, and some are missing; sequencing was by immunoSEQ multiplex PCR. This table holds some 110,000 clones, around 61% found once. The sequenced sample consisted of PBMCs. The TCR sequence derives from a woman aged 25-40 years in good health and CMV-seronegative.

CDR3 sequence reads: CASSLKPGQGAVYGYTF. CDR3 nucleotides: TGTGCCAGCAGTTTGAAGCCGGGACAGGGGGCCGTCTATGGCTACACCTTC. The gene calls are TRBV27 and TRBJ1-2, with TRBD1 identical over 12 bases. Unmatched junction bases numbered 9, after V lost 3 bases and J lost 4 bases. The CDR3 is 17 residues long. Germline values: CDR1 MNHEY, CDR2 SMNVEV (reference sequence).